Listed below are T cell receptor beta chains from one sample, sequenced in a study of blood T cell repertoires in COVID-19. TCRdb keeps only in-frame clones here, not all; method: immunoSEQ multiplex PCR. Among about 82,000 clones, about four fifths were seen once, and the ten largest hold around 13%. The sequencing input was peripheral blood. The source of these receptors is a woman aged 35 to 49 with active or convalescent COVID-19. CDR3s include the opening cysteine and the closing phenylalanine or tryptophan. A D gene is named only where the DNA matches it firmly. Expanded clones get a size class; other rows say once, few or many, or leave the size out.

J,size,V,D,DNA,CDR3
TRBJ2-7,few,TRBV25-1,TRBD1,TGTGCCAGCAGTGACGTCGAAAGGACAGGGGCCTACGAGCAGTACTTC,CASSDVERTGAYEQYF
TRBJ1-2,-,TRBV5-4,TRBD1,TGTGCCAGCAGCCGAGGGGGCGGGTTCGACTATGGCTACACCTTC,CASSRGGGFDYGYTF
TRBJ2-5,-,TRBV29-1,-,TGCAGCACCGGGACAATGAGTCTGGAGACCCAGTACTTC,CSTGTMSLETQYF
TRBJ2-2,-,TRBV27,-,TGTGCCAGCAGGGCGGGCGGGCTCACCACCGGGGAGCTGTTTTTT,CASRAGGLTTGELFF
TRBJ2-2,-,TRBV7-3,-,TGTGCCAGCAGCTTAGAGTCTAGCGTTAACACCGGGGAGCTGTTTTTT,CASSLESSVNTGELFF
TRBJ1-1,-,TRBV11-2,-,TGTGCCAGCAGCTTTGCCAGGGGGAACACTGAAGCTTTCTTT,CASSFARGNTEAFF
TRBJ2-5,few,TRBV7-3,TRBD1,TGTGCCAGCAGCTTATGGGGCCAGGGGGCAAGTCAAGAGACCCAGTACTTC,CASSLWGQGASQETQYF
TRBJ2-1,-,TRBV4-3,-,TGCGCCAGCAGCCAAGATCTTGACAGTGAGCAGTTCTTC,CASSQDLDSEQFF
TRBJ2-7,-,TRBV7-8,TRBD2,TGTGCCAGCAGCTTCAGTCTAGCGGGAGCCGAGCAGTACTTC,CASSFSLAGAEQYF
TRBJ1-2,-,TRBV1,-,TGCACCAGCAGCCGGACAGGGCGCGACGGCTACACCTTC,CTSSRTGRDGYTF
TRBJ2-1,-,TRBV5-1,TRBD1,TGCGCCAGCAGCCTACTGGACAGGGAATACAATGAGCAGTTCTTC,CASSLLDREYNEQFF
TRBJ2-5,-,TRBV5-6,TRBD1,TGTGCCAGCAGCTTGGGGACAGGGGAAGGGCGGACCCAGTACTTC,CASSLGTGEGRTQYF
TRBJ1-2,-,TRBV7-9,-,TGTGCCAGCAGCTTGGGGCGGGGGGCGCCGGGCTACACCTTC,CASSLGRGAPGYTF
TRBJ1-2,once,TRBV10-3,TRBD1,TGTGCCATCAGGGACAGGGTATCAAACTATGGCTACACCTTC,CAIRDRVSNYGYTF
TRBJ2-3,-,TRBV7-9,TRBD1,TGTGCCAGCAGCTTTGGGACAGGGCTCACAGATACGCAGTATTTT,CASSFGTGLTDTQYF
TRBJ2-3,-,TRBV28,TRBD2,TGTGCCAGCAGCCAGTCCTCTAGCGGGCCACTTTCCGGGGATACGCAGTATTTT,CASSQSSSGPLSGDTQYF
TRBJ2-7,-,TRBV11-2,-,TGTGCCAGCAGCTTAGAGATGGCAGGCCCCTACGAGCAGTACTTC,CASSLEMAGPYEQYF
TRBJ2-3,-,TRBV7-6,-,TGTGCCAGCAGCCCGCTAATTGGGGGGTCTAGCACAGATACGCAGTATTTT,CASSPLIGGSSTDTQYF
TRBJ2-7,few,TRBV5-1,-,TGCGCCAGCAGCTTTGAGGCTAATTCCTACGAGCAGTACTTC,CASSFEANSYEQYF
TRBJ1-1,-,TRBV25-1,-,TGTGCCAGCAGTCCGCCCGATAGAGCTGAAGCTTTCTTT,CASSPPDRAEAFF